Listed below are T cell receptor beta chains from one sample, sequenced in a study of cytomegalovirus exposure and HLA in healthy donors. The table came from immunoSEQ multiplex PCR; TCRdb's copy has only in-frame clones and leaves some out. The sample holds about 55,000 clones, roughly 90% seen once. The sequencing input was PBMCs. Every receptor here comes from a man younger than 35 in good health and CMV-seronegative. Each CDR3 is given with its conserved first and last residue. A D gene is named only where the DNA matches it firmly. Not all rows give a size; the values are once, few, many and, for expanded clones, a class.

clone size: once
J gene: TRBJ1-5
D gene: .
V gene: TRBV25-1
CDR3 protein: CASSDQYSNQPQHF
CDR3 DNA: TGTGCCAGCAGTGACCAGTATAGCAATCAGCCCCAGCATTTT

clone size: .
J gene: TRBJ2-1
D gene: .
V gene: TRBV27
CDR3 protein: CASSQTRLEGYNEQFF
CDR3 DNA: TGTGCCAGCAGTCAAACAAGACTAGAAGGGTACAATGAGCAGTTCTTC

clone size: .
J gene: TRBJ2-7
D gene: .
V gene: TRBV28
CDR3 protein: CASRLRTVGGYEQYF
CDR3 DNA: TGTGCCAGCAGGCTCCGGACAGTAGGGGGTTACGAGCAGTACTTC

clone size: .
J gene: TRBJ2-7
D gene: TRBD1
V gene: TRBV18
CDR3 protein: CASSPPGQGYEQYF
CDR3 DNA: TGTGCCAGCTCACCACCGGGACAGGGCTACGAGCAGTACTTC

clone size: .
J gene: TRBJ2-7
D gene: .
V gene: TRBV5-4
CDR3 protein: CASSPGSRKGPYEQYF
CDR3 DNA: TGTGCCAGCAGCCCCGGGAGCAGGAAGGGCCCCTACGAGCAGTACTTC

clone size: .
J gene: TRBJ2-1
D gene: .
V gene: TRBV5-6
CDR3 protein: CASSQGQLRGAPRFF
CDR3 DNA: TGTGCCAGCAGCCAGGGACAGCTAAGGGGGGCACCACGGTTCTTC

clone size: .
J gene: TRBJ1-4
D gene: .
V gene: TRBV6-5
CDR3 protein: CASSWDTGEKLFF
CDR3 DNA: TGTGCCAGCAGTTGGGACACGGGAGAAAAACTGTTTTTT

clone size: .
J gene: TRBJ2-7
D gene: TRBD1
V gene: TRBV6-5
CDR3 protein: CASSYTGVHEQYF
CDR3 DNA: TGTGCCAGCAGTTACACAGGGGTCCACGAGCAGTACTTC

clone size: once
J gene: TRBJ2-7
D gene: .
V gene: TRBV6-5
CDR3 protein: CASSYYRGGYEQYF
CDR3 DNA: TGTGCCAGCAGTTACTACAGGGGGGGTTACGAGCAGTACTTC

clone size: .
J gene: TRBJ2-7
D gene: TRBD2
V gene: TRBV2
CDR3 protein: CASSRTSARSYEQYF
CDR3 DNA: TGTGCCAGCAGTCGGACTAGCGCTCGTTCCTACGAGCAGTACTTC

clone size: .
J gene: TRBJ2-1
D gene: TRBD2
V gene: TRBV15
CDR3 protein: CATSRDHREGFAGHEQFF
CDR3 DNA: TGTGCCACCAGCAGAGACCACCGGGAGGGATTCGCGGGCCATGAGCAGTTCTTC

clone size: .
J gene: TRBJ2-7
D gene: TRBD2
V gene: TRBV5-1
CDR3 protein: CASSAGTSGGPSYEQYF
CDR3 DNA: TGCGCCAGCAGCGCCGGGACTAGCGGGGGGCCCTCCTACGAGCAGTACTTC

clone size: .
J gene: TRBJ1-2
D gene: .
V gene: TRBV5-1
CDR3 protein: CASSPRTANYGYTF
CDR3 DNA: TGCGCCAGCAGCCCTCGGACAGCTAACTATGGCTACACCTTC

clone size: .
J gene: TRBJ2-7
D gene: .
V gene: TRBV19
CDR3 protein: CASSPSRRGEQYF
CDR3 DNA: TGTGCCAGTAGTCCCAGTCGTCGCGGGGAGCAGTACTTC

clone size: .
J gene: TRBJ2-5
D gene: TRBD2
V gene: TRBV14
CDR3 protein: CASSPRSGSRETQYF
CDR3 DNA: TGTGCCAGCAGCCCTCGGAGCGGGAGCCGGGAGACCCAGTACTTC

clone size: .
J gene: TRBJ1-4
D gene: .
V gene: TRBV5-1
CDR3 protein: CASSLVGGGSTNEKLFF
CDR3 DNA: TGCGCCAGCAGCTTGGTGGGGGGAGGATCAACTAATGAAAAACTGTTTTTT

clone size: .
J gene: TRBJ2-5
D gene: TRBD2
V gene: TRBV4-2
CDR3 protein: CASSRPLAGVEETQYF
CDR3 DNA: TGTGCCAGCAGCCGACCACTAGCGGGAGTGGAAGAGACCCAGTACTTC

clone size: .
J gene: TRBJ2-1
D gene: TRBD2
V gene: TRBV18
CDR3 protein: CASSPPRSGTSYNEQFF
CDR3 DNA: TGTGCCAGCTCACCACCGAGAAGCGGGACCTCCTACAATGAGCAGTTCTTC

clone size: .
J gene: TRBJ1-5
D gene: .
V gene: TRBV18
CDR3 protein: CASSPWEYSNQPQHF
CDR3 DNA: TGTGCCAGCTCACCATGGGAGTATAGCAATCAGCCCCAGCATTTT

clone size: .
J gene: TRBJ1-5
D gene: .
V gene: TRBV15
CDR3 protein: CATSRDFFALGNQPQHF
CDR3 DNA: TGTGCCACCAGCAGAGATTTTTTCGCGCTGGGCAATCAGCCCCAGCATTTT

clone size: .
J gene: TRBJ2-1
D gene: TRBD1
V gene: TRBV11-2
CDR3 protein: CASSSSTSPGQEQFF
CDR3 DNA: TGTGCCAGCAGCTCCTCAACTTCCCCGGGACAGGAGCAGTTCTTC

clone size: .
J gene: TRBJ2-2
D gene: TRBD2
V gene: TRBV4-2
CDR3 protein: CASKTSGSGTGELFF
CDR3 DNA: TGTGCCAGTAAGACTAGCGGGAGCGGTACCGGGGAGCTGTTTTTT

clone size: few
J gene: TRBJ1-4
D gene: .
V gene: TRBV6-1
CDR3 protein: CASSVAAGNDEKLFF
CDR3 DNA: TGTGCCAGCAGTGTGGCTGCGGGGAATGATGAAAAACTGTTTTTT

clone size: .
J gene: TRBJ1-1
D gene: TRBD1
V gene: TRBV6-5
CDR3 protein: CASSYTNRGTEAFF
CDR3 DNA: TGTGCCAGCAGTTACACGAACAGGGGAACTGAAGCTTTCTTT

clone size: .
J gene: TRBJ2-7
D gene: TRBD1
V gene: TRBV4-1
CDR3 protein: CASSQEHRGPGEQYF
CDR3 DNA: TGCGCCAGCAGCCAAGAACACAGGGGTCCGGGCGAGCAGTACTTC